The 3 T cell receptor beta chains listed next were all sequenced from one sample in a study of blood T cell repertoires in COVID-19. Only in-frame clones appear in the TCRdb table, and some are missing; sequencing was by immunoSEQ multiplex PCR. The profile shows about 300,000 clones, around 88% of them singletons. Material for sequencing was peripheral blood. The receptors derive from a woman aged 45-65 years with acute or convalescent COVID-19.

This chain links TRBV7-2 with TRBJ1-3; D is unresolved. This CDR3 comprises 12 residues. Germline values: CDR1 SGHTA, CDR2 FQGNSA. Trimming left V 4 bases short and J 3 bases short, with 4 bases between. The CDR3 DNA is TGTGCCAGCAGCTCCTTTGGAAACACCATATATTTT. Protein sequence: CASSSFGNTIYF. The full variable domain, with the rest looked up from reference TRBV7-2 and TRBJ1-3, is GAGVSQSPSNKVTEKGKDVELRCDPISGHTALYWYRQSLGQGLEFLIYFQGNSAPDKSGLPSDRFSAERTGGSVSTLTIQRTQQEDSAVYLCASSSFGNTIYFGEGSWLTVV.

The chain combines TRBV5-1 with TRBJ2-2, with 12 bases identical to TRBD2. CDR1 is SGHRS and CDR2 is YFSETQ in the germline V gene. There are 17 residues in the CDR3. V was pared by 1 base and J by 6 bases, with 7 bases of the junction left unmatched. The CDR3 region has the DNA TGCGCCAGCAGCTTGCCTAGCGGGAGGGCCGTTTCCGGGGAGCTGTTTTTT. It encodes CASSLPSGRAVSGELFF. Looking up the rest from reference TRBV5-1 and TRBJ2-2 gives the full variable domain: KAGVTQTPRYLIKTRGQQVTLSCSPISGHRSVSWYQQTPGQGLQFLFEYFSETQRNKGNFPGRFSGRQFSNSRSEMNVSTLELGDSALYLCASSLPSGRAVSGELFFGEGSRLTVL.

The rearrangement uses TRBV15 and TRBJ1-5; no clear D gene. Germline loops: CDR1 LNHNV, CDR2 YYDKDF (reference sequence). Trimming took off 0 bases at V and 4 bases at J, with 4 bases between the two ends. CDR3 length equals 13 residues. For the CDR3, the DNA is TGTGCCACCAGCAGAGATGAGAATCAGCCCCAGCATTTT. It specifies CATSRDENQPQHF.